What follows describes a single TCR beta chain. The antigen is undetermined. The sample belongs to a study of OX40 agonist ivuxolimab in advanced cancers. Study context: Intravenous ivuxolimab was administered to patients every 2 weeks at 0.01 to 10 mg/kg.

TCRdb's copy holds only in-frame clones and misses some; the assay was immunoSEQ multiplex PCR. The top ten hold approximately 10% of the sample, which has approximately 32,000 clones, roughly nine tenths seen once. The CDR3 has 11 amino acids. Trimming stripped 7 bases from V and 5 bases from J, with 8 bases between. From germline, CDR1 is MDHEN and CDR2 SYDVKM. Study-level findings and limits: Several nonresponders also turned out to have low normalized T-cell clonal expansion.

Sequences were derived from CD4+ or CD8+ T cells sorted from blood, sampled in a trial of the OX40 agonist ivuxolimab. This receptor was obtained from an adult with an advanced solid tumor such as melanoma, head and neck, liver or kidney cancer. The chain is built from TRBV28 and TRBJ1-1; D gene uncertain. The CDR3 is CASIGRTEAFF. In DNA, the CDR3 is TGTGCCAGCATAGGTAGGACTGAAGCTTTCTTT.